The 8 T cell receptor beta chains given below trace back to one sample, sequenced in a study of T cells in severe cutaneous drug reactions. The patients sequenced had a carbamazepine-induced Stevens-Johnson syndrome or toxic epidermal necrolysis reaction. Bulk and single-cell libraries used iRepertoire multiplex PCR with TCR subtype-specific primers. Following a re-call of the multiplex PCR reads, TCRdb has one entry per CDR3 protein and lacks DNA. The table lists fewer than 10,000 distinct CDR3 sequences, with roughly 24% in the top ten. The sample taken for sequencing was cells from a skin blister. The source of these receptors is a human donor with a severe cutaneous adverse drug reaction.

This chain links TRBV7-9 with TRBJ2-3; absent DNA, TCRdb's TRBD2 call cannot be checked. The length of the CDR3 is 18 residues. Germline CDR1 and CDR2: SEHNR and FQNEAQ (reference sequence). CDR3: CASSSMNGVAVTTDTQYF.

This chain uses TRBV29-1 with TRBJ2-1; TCRdb's D gene call, TRBD2, goes unchecked for lack of DNA. CDR3 length equals 16 residues. CDR1 and CDR2 from the germline V gene are SQVTM and ANQGSEA. CDR3 sequence reads: CSARTSGRGSYNEQFF.

The J gene is TRBJ2-5, the V gene TRBV6-2 or TRBV6-3; as DNA is missing, the TRBD1 call by TCRdb cannot be tested. Germline V CDR1 and CDR2: MNHEY, SVGEGT. The CDR3 has 20 amino acids. The CDR3 region is CASSYPLAGEGFASQETQYF.

This clonotype registers medium-sized by frequency. The CDR3 region is CASSLAAGGLKETQYF. The chain carries TRBV13 and TRBJ2-5; TCRdb indicates TRBD1, and absent DNA this call remains unverified. From germline, CDR1 is PRHDT and CDR2 FYEKMQ (reference sequence). The CDR3 is made up of 16 amino acids. The full variable domain, with the rest looked up from reference TRBV13 and TRBJ2-5, is AAGVIQSPRHLIKEKRETATLKCYPIPRHDTVYWYQQGPGQDPQFLISFYEKMQSDKGSIPDRFSAQQFSDYHSELNMSSLELGDSALYFCASSLAAGGLKETQYFGPGTRLLVL.

The rearrangement uses TRBV27 and TRBJ1-1. The V gene's germline CDR1 is MNHEY and CDR2 SMNVEV (reference sequence). The CDR3 spans 14 residues. The chain's CDR3 is CASSPILMNTEAFF.

The V gene is TRBV5-4, the J gene TRBJ2-6; TCRdb's D call of TRBD1 is untestable without DNA. CDR3 length: 15 residues. Germline CDR1 SGHNT, CDR2 YYREEE (reference sequence). The CDR3 protein is CASSPAPSGANVLTF.

This clonotype counts as large by frequency. V is TRBV29-1 and J is TRBJ2-7; TCRdb's assignment of TRBD1 cannot be checked, as there is no DNA. The CDR3 spans 13 residues. From germline, CDR1 is SQVTM and CDR2 ANQGSEA. The CDR3 loop is CSVVPTGTYEQYF.

V is TRBV28 and J is TRBJ2-1; TCRdb gives TRBD1 as the D gene, but with no DNA this cannot be confirmed. CDR1 and CDR2 from the germline V gene are MDHEN and SYDVKM. CDR3 length equals 15 residues. CDR3 region: CASGFWGASYNEQFF.